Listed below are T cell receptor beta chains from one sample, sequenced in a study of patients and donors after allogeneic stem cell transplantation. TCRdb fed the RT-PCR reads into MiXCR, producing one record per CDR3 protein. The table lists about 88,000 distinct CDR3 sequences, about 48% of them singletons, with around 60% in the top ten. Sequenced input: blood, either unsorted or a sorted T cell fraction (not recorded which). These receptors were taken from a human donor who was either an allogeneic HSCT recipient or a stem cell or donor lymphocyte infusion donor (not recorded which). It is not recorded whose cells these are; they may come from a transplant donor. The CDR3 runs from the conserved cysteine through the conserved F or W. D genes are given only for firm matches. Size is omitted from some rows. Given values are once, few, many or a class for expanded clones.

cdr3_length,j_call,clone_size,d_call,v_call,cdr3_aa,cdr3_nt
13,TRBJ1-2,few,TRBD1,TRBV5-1,CASSRDSVYGYTF,TGCGCCAGCAGCCGGGACAGTGTCTATGGCTACACCTTC
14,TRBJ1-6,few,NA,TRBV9,CASSVDMYNSPLHF,TGTGCCAGCAGCGTAGATATGTATAATTCACCCCTCCACTTT
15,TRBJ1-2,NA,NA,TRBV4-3,CASSQARRLRYGYTF,TGCGCCAGCAGCCAAGCGCGACGGCTTCGCTATGGCTACACCTTC
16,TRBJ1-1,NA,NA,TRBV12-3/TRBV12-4,CASSVQYGTVNTEAFF,TGTGCCAGCAGTGTCCAGTATGGGACGGTGAACACTGAAGCTTTCTTT
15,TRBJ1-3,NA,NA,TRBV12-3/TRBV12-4,CASSFGGQSGNTIYF,TGTGCCAGCAGTTTTGGGGGACAATCTGGAAACACCATATATTTT
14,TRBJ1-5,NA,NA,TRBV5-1,CASSLEGIDQPQHF,TGCGCCAGCAGCTTGGAAGGGATCGATCAGCCCCAGCATTTT
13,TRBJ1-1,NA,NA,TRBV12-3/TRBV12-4,CASNPTGNTEAFF,TGTGCCAGCAATCCCACCGGGAACACTGAAGCTTTCTTT
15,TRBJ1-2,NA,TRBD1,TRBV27,CASSLALTGGYGYTF,TGTGCCAGCAGTTTAGCATTGACAGGGGGGTATGGCTACACCTTC
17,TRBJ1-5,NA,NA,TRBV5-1,CASSLNPGDGGNQPQHF,TGCGCCAGCAGCTTGAATCCGGGGGACGGAGGCAATCAGCCCCAGCATTTT
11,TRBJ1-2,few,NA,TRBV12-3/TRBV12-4,CASSMALGYTF,TGTGCCAGCAGCATGGCACTTGGCTACACCTTC
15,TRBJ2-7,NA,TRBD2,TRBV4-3,CASSQEVAGSYEQYF,TGCGCCAGCAGCCAAGAAGTAGCGGGATCCTACGAGCAGTACTTC
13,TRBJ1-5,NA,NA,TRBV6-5,CASSSRINQPQHF,TGTGCCAGCAGTTCCCGGATAAATCAGCCCCAGCATTTT
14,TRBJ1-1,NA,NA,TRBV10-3,CAIEDGRGNTEAFF,TGTGCCATCGAGGACGGGCGGGGGAACACTGAAGCTTTCTTT
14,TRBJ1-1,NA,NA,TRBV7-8,CASSFTRESTEAFF,TGTGCCAGCAGCTTTACCAGGGAGAGCACTGAAGCTTTCTTT
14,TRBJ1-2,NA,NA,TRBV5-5,CASSRSQGSGGYTF,TGTGCCAGCAGCCGCTCCCAGGGGTCGGGTGGCTACACCTTC
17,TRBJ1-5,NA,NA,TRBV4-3,CASSQDLYSTHNQPQHF,TGCGCCAGCAGCCAAGATCTGTACAGCACCCACAATCAGCCCCAGCATTTT
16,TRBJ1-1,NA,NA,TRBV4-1,CASSPYGRGRNTEAFF,TGCGCCAGCAGCCCGTACGGGCGGGGGCGGAACACTGAAGCTTTCTTT
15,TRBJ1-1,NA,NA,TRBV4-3,CASSQDPHRDTEAFF,TGCGCCAGCAGCCAAGATCCCCACAGGGACACTGAAGCTTTCTTT
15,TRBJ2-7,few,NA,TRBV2,CASSKDRQFPYEQYF,TGTGCCAGCAGTAAAGACCGACAGTTTCCCTACGAGCAGTACTTC
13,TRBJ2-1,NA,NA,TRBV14,CASSQAFSSEQFF,TGTGCCAGCAGCCAAGCGTTTAGTAGTGAGCAGTTCTTC
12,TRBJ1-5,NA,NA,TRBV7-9,CASSEGGQPQHF,TGTGCCAGTAGCGAAGGAGGGCAGCCCCAGCATTTT
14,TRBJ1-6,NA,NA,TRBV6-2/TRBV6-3,CASGRTAIDSPLHF,TGTGCCAGCGGACGTACAGCGATTGATTCACCCCTCCACTTT
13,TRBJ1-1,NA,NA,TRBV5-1,CASSLESGVTAFF,TGCGCCAGCAGCTTAGAGTCGGGGGTGACGGCTTTCTTT
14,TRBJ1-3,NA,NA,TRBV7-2,CASSLTRGGNTIYF,TGTGCCAGCAGCTTAACTAGGGGTGGAAACACCATATATTTT
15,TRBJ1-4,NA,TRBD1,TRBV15,CATSNPGTDNEKLFF,TGTGCCACCAGTAACCCCGGGACAGATAATGAAAAACTGTTTTTT